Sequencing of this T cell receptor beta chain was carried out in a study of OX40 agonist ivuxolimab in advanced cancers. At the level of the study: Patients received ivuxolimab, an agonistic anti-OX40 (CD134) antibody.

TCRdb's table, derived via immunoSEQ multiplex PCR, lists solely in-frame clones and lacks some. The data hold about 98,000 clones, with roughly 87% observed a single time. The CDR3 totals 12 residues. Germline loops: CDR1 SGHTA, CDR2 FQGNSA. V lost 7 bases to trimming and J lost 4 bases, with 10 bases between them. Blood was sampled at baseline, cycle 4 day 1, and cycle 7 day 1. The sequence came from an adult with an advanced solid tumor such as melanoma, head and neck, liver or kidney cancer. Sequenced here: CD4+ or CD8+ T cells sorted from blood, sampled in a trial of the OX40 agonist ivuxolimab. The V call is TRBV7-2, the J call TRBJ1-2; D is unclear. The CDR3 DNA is TGTGCCAGCACCACCGAAACCTATGGCTACACCTTC. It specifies CASTTETYGYTF. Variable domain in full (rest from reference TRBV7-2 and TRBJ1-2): GAGVSQSPSNKVTEKGKDVELRCDPISGHTALYWYRQSLGQGLEFLIYFQGNSAPDKSGLPSDRFSAERTGGSVSTLTIQRTQQEDSAVYLCASTTETYGYTFGSGTRLTVV.